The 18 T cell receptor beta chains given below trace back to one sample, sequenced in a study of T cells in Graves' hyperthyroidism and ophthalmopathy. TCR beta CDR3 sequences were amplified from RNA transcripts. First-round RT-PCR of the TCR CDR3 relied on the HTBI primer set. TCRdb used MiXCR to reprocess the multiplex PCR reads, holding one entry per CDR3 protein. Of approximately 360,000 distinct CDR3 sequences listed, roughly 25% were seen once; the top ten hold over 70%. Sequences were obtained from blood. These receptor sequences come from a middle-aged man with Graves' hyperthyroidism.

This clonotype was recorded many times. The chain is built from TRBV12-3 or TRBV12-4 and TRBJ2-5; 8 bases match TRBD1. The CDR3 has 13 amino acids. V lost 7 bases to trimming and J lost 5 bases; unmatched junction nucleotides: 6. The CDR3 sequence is CASNTGGRETQYF. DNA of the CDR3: TGTGCCAGCAACACAGGGGGGAGGGAGACCCAGTACTTC.

CDR3 protein: CASSLTDGGTQYF. For the CDR3, the DNA is TGTGCCAGCAGCTTGACAGACGGAGGGACCCAGTACTTC. The chain is built from TRBV6-1 and TRBJ2-5; D could derive from TRBD1 or TRBD2 (5 bases each). Germline-derived CDR1 and CDR2 are MNHNS and SASEGT. The ends were cut back, 6 bases at V and 7 bases at J, with 15 bases in the middle. This CDR3 spans 13 amino acids.

DNA for the CDR3: TGTGCCAGCAGCTTATACGGGGTGGAGACCCAGTACTTC. It is translated as CASSLYGVETQYF. This chain connects TRBV13 to TRBJ2-5; weak D call: TRBD2 (5 bases). The length of the CDR3 is 13 residues. The germline V gene has CDR1 PRHDT and CDR2 FYEKMQ (reference sequence). Trimming took off 2 bases at V and 5 bases at J, with 9 bases between the two ends.

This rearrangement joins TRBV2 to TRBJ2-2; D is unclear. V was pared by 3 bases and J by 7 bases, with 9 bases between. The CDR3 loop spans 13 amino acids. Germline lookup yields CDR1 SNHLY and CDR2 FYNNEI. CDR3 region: CASSEVEIGELFF. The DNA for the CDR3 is TGTGCCAGCAGTGAGGTTGAGATCGGGGAGCTGTTTTTT.

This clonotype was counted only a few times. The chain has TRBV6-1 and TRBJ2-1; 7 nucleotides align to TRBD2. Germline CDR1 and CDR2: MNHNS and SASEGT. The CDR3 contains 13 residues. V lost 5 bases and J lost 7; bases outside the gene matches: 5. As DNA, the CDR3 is TGTGCCAGCAGTCCTATTAGCGGGAATGAGCAGTTCTTC. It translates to CASSPISGNEQFF.

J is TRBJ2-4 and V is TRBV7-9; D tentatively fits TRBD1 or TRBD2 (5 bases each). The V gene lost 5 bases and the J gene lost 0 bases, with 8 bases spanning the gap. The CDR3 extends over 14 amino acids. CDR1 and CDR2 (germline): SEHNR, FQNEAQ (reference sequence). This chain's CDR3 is CASSPGLAKNIQYF. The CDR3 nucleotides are TGTGCCAGCAGCCCGGGGCTAGCCAAAAACATTCAGTACTTC. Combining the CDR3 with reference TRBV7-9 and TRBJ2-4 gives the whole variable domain DTGVSQNPRHKITKRGQNVTFRCDPISEHNRLYWYRQTLGQGPEFLTYFQNEAQLEKSRLLSDRFSAERPKGSFSTLEIQRTEQGDSAMYLCASSPGLAKNIQYFGAGTRLSVL.

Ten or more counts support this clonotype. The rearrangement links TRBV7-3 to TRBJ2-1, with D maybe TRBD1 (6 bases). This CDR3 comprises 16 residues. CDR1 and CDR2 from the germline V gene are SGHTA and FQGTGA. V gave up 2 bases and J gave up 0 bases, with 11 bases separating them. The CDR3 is CASSLGGWSSYNEQFF. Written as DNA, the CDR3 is TGTGCCAGCAGCTTAGGGGGCTGGAGCTCCTACAATGAGCAGTTCTTC.

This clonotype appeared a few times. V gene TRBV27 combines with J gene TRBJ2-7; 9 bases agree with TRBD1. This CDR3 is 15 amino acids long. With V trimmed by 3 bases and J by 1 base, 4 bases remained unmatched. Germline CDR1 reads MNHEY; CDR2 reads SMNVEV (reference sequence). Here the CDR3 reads CASSLVGTGSYEQYF. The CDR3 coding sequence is TGTGCCAGCAGTTTGGTGGGGACAGGGTCCTACGAGCAGTACTTC.

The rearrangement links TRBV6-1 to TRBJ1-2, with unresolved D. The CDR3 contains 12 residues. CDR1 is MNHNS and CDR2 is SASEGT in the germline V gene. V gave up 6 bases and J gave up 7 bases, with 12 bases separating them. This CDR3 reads CASRTNDGGYTF. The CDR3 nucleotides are TGTGCCAGCAGAACCAACGATGGTGGCTACACCTTC.

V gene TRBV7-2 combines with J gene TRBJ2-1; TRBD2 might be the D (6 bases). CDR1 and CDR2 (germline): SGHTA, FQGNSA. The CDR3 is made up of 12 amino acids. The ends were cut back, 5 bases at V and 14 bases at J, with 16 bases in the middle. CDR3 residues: CASSGGDDREFF. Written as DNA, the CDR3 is TGTGCCAGCAGCGGAGGGGACGATCGGGAGTTCTTC.

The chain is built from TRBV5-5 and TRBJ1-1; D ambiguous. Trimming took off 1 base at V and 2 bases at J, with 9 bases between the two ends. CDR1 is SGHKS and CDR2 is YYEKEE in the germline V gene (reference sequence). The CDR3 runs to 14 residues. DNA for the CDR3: TGTGCCAGCAGCTTGTGGAGGAGCAACACTGAAGCTTTCTTT. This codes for CASSLWRSNTEAFF.

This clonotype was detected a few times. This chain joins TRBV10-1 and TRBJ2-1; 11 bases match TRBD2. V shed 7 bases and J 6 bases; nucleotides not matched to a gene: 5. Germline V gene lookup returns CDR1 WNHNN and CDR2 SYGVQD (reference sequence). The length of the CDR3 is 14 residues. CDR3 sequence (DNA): TGCGCCAGCACCGGACTAGCGGGCCTCAATGAGCAGTTCTTC. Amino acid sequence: CASTGLAGLNEQFF.

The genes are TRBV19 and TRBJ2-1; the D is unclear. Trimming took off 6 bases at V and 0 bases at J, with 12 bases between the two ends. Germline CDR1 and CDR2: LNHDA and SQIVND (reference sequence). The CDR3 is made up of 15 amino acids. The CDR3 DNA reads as TGTGCCAGTAGGGGCGGATCGAGCTCCTACAATGAGCAGTTCTTC. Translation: CASRGGSSSYNEQFF.

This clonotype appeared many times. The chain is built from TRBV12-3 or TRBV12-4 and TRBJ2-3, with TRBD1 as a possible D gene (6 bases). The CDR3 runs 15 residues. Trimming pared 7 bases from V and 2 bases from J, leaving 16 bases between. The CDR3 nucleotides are TGTGCCAGCACATTGGGGGCGGTCACCACAGATACGCAGTATTTT. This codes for CASTLGAVTTDTQYF.

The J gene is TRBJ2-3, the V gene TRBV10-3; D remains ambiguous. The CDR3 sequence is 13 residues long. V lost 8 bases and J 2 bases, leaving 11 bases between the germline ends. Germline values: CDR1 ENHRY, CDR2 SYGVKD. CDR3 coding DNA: TGTGCCATCGGAGCGCTTAACACAGATACGCAGTATTTT. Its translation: CAIGALNTDTQYF.

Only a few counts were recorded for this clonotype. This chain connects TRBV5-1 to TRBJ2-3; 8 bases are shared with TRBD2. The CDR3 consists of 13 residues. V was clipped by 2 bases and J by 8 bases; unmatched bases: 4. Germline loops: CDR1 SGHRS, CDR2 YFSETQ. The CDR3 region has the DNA TGCGCCAGCAGCTTTGGGACTAGTCCTACGCAGTATTTT. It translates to CASSFGTSPTQYF.

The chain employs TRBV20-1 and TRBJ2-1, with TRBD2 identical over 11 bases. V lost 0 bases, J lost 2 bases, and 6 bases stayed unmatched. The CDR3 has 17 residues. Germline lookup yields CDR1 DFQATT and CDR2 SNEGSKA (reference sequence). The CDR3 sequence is CSARDSSGRRPYNEQFF. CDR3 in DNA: TGCAGTGCTAGAGATTCTAGCGGGAGGAGGCCCTACAATGAGCAGTTCTTC.

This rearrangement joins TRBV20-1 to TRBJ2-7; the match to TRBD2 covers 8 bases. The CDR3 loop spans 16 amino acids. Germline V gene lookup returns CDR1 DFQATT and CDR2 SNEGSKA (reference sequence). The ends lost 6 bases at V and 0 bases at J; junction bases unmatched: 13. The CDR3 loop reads CSAYSSGLALSYEQYF. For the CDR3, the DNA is TGCAGTGCCTATTCAAGTGGACTAGCACTCTCCTACGAGCAGTACTTC.